Sequencing of this T cell receptor (beta chain) was carried out in a study of blood T cell repertoires in COVID-19. Overall study: The analysed material was cDNA or gDNA that came from T cells, B-cell-depleted T cells, or PBMCs.

This clone showed up just once. Original analysis: Amplification of reference gene primers provided the estimated nucleated cell counts. Clones were sequenced by immunoSEQ multiplex PCR, and TCRdb holds only the in-frame ones, with some missing. That table gives V, J and clone size, and the DNA gave D and trimming. The table lists about 320,000 clones, approximately 85% of them singletons. V gave up 3 bases and J gave up 4 bases; unmatched junction bases: 14. Germline V gives CDR1 KGHSH, CDR2 LQKENI. The CDR3 is made up of 18 amino acids. The chain couples TRBV18 to TRBJ2-3; 9 bases agree with TRBD2. The sequence derives from a human donor in a cohort sampled during active COVID-19. The sequencing sample was made of peripheral blood. CDR3 sequence reads: CASSPLPGLAGFPDTQYF. The CDR3 nucleotides read TGTGCCAGCTCACCGTTACCAGGTCTAGCGGGGTTTCCAGATACGCAGTATTTT.